The entry below describes one TCR beta chain. Only in-frame clones appear in the TCRdb table, and some are missing; sequencing was by immunoSEQ multiplex PCR. Among roughly 40,000 clones listed, 92% were seen once. This CDR3 has 14 amino acids. V lost 3 bases and J 3 bases, leaving 12 bases between the germline ends. The germline V gene encodes CDR1 SGDLS and CDR2 YYNGEE. These data originate in a study of T cell changes during pregnancy in multiple sclerosis. This chain uses TRBV9 with TRBJ1-1; tentative D call: TRBD1 (6 bases). Sequenced material: CD8+ T cells from peripheral blood mononuclear cells, taken in the first trimester of pregnancy. This clonotype was sampled from a female donor with multiple sclerosis, enrolled in a pregnancy study. CDR3 sequence (DNA): TGTGCCAGCAGCGGGGGACATAGGGACACTGAAGCTTTCTTT. Encoded protein: CASSGGHRDTEAFF.